Listed below are T cell receptor beta chains from one sample, sequenced in a study of T cell repertoires in cytomegalovirus infection. TCRdb used MiXCR to reprocess the reads, holding one entry per CDR3 protein. The data show hundreds of thousands of distinct CDR3 sequences, less than 25% seen once. Sequences were obtained from CD8+ T cells from PBMCs. The receptors were sampled from a human donor in good health (CMV status not recorded). Some clones in this sample may be carry-over from other donors' samples. CDR3s include the opening cysteine and the closing phenylalanine or tryptophan. A D gene is named only where the DNA matches it firmly. Clone size appears in some rows only: once, few, many, or a class for an expanded clone.

cdr3_nt: TGTGCCAGTAGTCCGGAAAGGTCCTACAATGAGCAGCTCTTC
cdr3_aa: CASSPERSYNEQLF
v_call: TRBV19
j_call: TRBJ2-1
clone_size: .
cdr3_length: 14
d_call: .

cdr3_nt: TGTGCCACCAGCGAGGAGGACACGGGCACAGATACGCAGTATTTT
cdr3_aa: CATSEEDTGTDTQYF
v_call: TRBV15
j_call: TRBJ2-3
clone_size: .
cdr3_length: 15
d_call: .

cdr3_nt: TGTGCCAGCAGTGATCAGGGGATTTTCCAGAATGAGCAGTTCTTC
cdr3_aa: CASSDQGIFQNEQFF
v_call: TRBV12-3/TRBV12-4
j_call: TRBJ2-1
clone_size: .
cdr3_length: 15
d_call: .

cdr3_nt: TGCAGTGCTAGCCGTCGGGACCGCGGGGTGGGCAAAAACATTCAGTACTTC
cdr3_aa: CSASRRDRGVGKNIQYF
v_call: TRBV20-1
j_call: TRBJ2-4
clone_size: few
cdr3_length: 17
d_call: .

cdr3_nt: TGTGCCAGCAGCGCCTCGACAGGGGTTGATGAAAAACTGTTTTTT
cdr3_aa: CASSASTGVDEKLFF
v_call: TRBV9
j_call: TRBJ1-4
clone_size: .
cdr3_length: 15
d_call: TRBD1

cdr3_nt: TGTGCCAGCAGCTTGATGACGGCCTGGGGCTACACCTTC
cdr3_aa: CASSLMTAWGYTF
v_call: TRBV5-5
j_call: TRBJ1-2
clone_size: many
cdr3_length: 13
d_call: .

cdr3_nt: TGCAGTGCTAGAGAAGTTTTAGCGCCGAACACCGGGGAGCTGTTTTTT
cdr3_aa: CSAREVLAPNTGELFF
v_call: TRBV20-1
j_call: TRBJ2-2
clone_size: .
cdr3_length: 16
d_call: .

cdr3_nt: TGTGCCAGCAGCTTCGGTTGGGAGACCCAGTACTTC
cdr3_aa: CASSFGWETQYF
v_call: TRBV7-2
j_call: TRBJ2-5
clone_size: .
cdr3_length: 12
d_call: .

cdr3_nt: TGCAGCGTTAATTTGTGGGGAGATGCCTACAATGAGCAGTTCTTC
cdr3_aa: CSVNLWGDAYNEQFF
v_call: TRBV29-1
j_call: TRBJ2-1
clone_size: .
cdr3_length: 15
d_call: .

cdr3_nt: TGTGCCAGCAGTGAACGGTATAATTCACCCCTCCACTTT
cdr3_aa: CASSERYNSPLHF
v_call: TRBV25-1
j_call: TRBJ1-6
clone_size: few
cdr3_length: 13
d_call: .

cdr3_nt: TGTGCCAGCAGCCGCCATCCCCTAAACAGGGTACCGGAGACCCAGTACTTC
cdr3_aa: CASSRHPLNRVPETQYF
v_call: TRBV7-2
j_call: TRBJ2-5
clone_size: many
cdr3_length: 17
d_call: .

cdr3_nt: TGTGCCAGCAGCCCGAAAACCTATCAGTTGGACTACAATGAGCAGTTCTTC
cdr3_aa: CASSPKTYQLDYNEQFF
v_call: TRBV7-6
j_call: TRBJ2-1
clone_size: .
cdr3_length: 17
d_call: .

cdr3_nt: TGCGCCAGCAGCCATACAGGACAGGAGGACTCCTACAATGAGCAGTTCTTC
cdr3_aa: CASSHTGQEDSYNEQFF
v_call: TRBV4-3
j_call: TRBJ2-1
clone_size: .
cdr3_length: 17
d_call: TRBD1

cdr3_nt: TGTGCCACCACCACCGGGGGACAGCGCGGAGAGGACGAGCAGTACTTC
cdr3_aa: CATTTGGQRGEDEQYF
v_call: TRBV28
j_call: TRBJ2-7
clone_size: .
cdr3_length: 16
d_call: .

cdr3_nt: TGTGCCAGCAGCTTGGAGTGGACAGGGGTTCCCGAGCAGTACTTC
cdr3_aa: CASSLEWTGVPEQYF
v_call: TRBV5-6
j_call: TRBJ2-7
clone_size: .
cdr3_length: 15
d_call: TRBD1

cdr3_nt: TGTGCCAGCAGGAGGGGGGATGAGCAGTTCTTC
cdr3_aa: CASRRGDEQFF
v_call: TRBV27
j_call: TRBJ2-1
clone_size: few
cdr3_length: 11
d_call: .

cdr3_nt: TGTGCCAGCAGCGTAGTGACGGGCGCCGGGGGGATAAACACCGGGGAGCTGTTTTTT
cdr3_aa: CASSVVTGAGGINTGELFF
v_call: TRBV9
j_call: TRBJ2-2
clone_size: .
cdr3_length: 19
d_call: TRBD2

cdr3_nt: TGTGCCAGCAGTGACGGACAGGCCTACGAGCAGTACTTC
cdr3_aa: CASSDGQAYEQYF
v_call: TRBV7-9
j_call: TRBJ2-7
clone_size: many
cdr3_length: 13
d_call: TRBD1

cdr3_nt: TGTGCCAGCAGTGACCGTCAGGTCATGAACACTGAAGCTTTCTTT
cdr3_aa: CASSDRQVMNTEAFF
v_call: TRBV6-1
j_call: TRBJ1-1
clone_size: .
cdr3_length: 15
d_call: .

cdr3_nt: TGTGCCAGCAGTCCCCGACTAGCTCTCGGGCTGTTTTTT
cdr3_aa: CASSPRLALGLFF
v_call: TRBV27
j_call: TRBJ2-2
clone_size: many
cdr3_length: 13
d_call: TRBD2

cdr3_nt: TGTGCCAGCAGCTTAGGGACAGGTGGGACCAATCAGCCCCAGCATTTT
cdr3_aa: CASSLGTGGTNQPQHF
v_call: TRBV7-6
j_call: TRBJ1-5
clone_size: many
cdr3_length: 16
d_call: TRBD1

cdr3_nt: TGTGCCAGCAGTTACCTAGTTTTCGCGACGGGTGTGGAGACCCAATACTTC
cdr3_aa: CASSYLVFATGVETQYF
v_call: TRBV6-2/TRBV6-3
j_call: TRBJ2-5
clone_size: once
cdr3_length: 17
d_call: .